The 17 T cell receptor beta chains below come from one sample, sequenced in a study of blood T cell repertoires in COVID-19. TCRdb's copy holds only in-frame clones and misses some; the assay was immunoSEQ multiplex PCR. This table holds 140,000 or so clones, approximately 80% found once. What was sequenced was PBMCs or T cells enriched from blood (not recorded which). These TCRs come from a man aged 45-65 years who had recovered from COVID-19.

The chain recombines TRBV30 with TRBJ2-1, with D maybe TRBD2 (7 bases). The germline CDR1 and CDR2 sequences are GTSNPN and SVGIG (reference sequence). V was cut by 0 bases and J by 8 bases, with 17 bases left in between. CDR3 length: 15 amino acids. CDR3 sequence: CAWSVIRGRGDEQFF. CDR3 sequence (DNA): TGTGCCTGGAGTGTAATCAGGGGCCGGGGGGATGAGCAGTTCTTC.

This chain connects TRBV7-9 to TRBJ1-6; 8 nucleotides match TRBD1. J lost 10 bases, V lost 1 base, and 6 bases had no gene match. CDR3 size: 15 residues. The V gene's germline CDR1 is SEHNR and CDR2 FQNEAQ (reference sequence). CDR3 DNA: TGTGCCAGCAGCTTAGGTGGTGACAGGGGATCACCCCTCCACTTT. This sequence encodes CASSLGGDRGSPLHF.

CDR3 DNA sequence: TGCGCCAGCAGTGAACGACTAGCGGGCCAAGAGACCCAGTACTTC. It encodes CASSERLAGQETQYF. J is TRBJ2-5 and V is TRBV10-1; 10 nucleotides line up with TRBD2. V dropped 3 bases and J dropped 1; count of bases not matched to a gene: 2. Germline values: CDR1 WNHNN, CDR2 SYGVQD (reference sequence). The CDR3 loop spans 15 amino acids.

The J gene is TRBJ2-3, the V gene TRBV14; TRBD1 aligns across 9 bases. The junction had 9 bases not matched to a gene; V was cut back by 0 bases and J by 5 bases. This CDR3 has 17 amino acids. Germline CDR1 and CDR2: SGHDN and FVKESK. CDR3 DNA: TGTGCCAGCAGCCAAGATATAGGGACAGGGTCTGTAGATACGCAGTATTTT. Protein sequence: CASSQDIGTGSVDTQYF.

The CDR3 loop reads CASSRSDSNQETQYF. DNA of the CDR3: TGTGCCAGCAGCCGCTCGGACAGCAACCAAGAGACCCAGTACTTC. This sequence joins TRBV6-2 or TRBV6-3 and TRBJ2-5; D is perhaps TRBD1 (6 bases). The CDR3 has 15 amino acids. CDR1 and CDR2 from the germline V gene are MNHEY and SVGEGT. The V and J ends lost 6 bases and 0 bases respectively, with 14 bases between them.

The chain is built from TRBV12-3 or TRBV12-4 and TRBJ2-7; TRBD1 agrees at 7 bases. Germline trimming cut 7 bases from V and 6 bases from J; bases unmatched to any gene: 9. There are 13 residues in the CDR3. CDR3 sequence reads: CASTRSRGLEQYF. CDR3 coding DNA: TGTGCCAGCACTCGGAGTAGGGGGCTCGAGCAGTACTTC.

This sequence joins TRBV10-1 and TRBJ2-2; 11 bases match TRBD2. Germline loops: CDR1 WNHNN, CDR2 SYGVQD (reference sequence). With 1 base clipped from V and 2 bases from J, the junction kept 3 bases outside the gene matches. The CDR3 runs to 17 residues. The CDR3 DNA follows: TGCGCCAGCAGTGAGTGCCTAGCGGGGGGCAACACCGGGGAGCTGTTTTTT. Translating gives CASSECLAGGNTGELFF.

The genes are TRBV27 and TRBJ1-2, with TRBD1 matching over 10 bases. V lost 1 base and J lost 6; bases outside the gene matches: 5. CDR1 MNHEY and CDR2 SMNVEV come from the germline V gene (reference sequence). This CDR3 spans 15 amino acids. CDR3 nucleotides: TGTGCCAGCAGTTTATTGACAGGGGGCGTCGATGGCTACACCTTC. It codes for CASSLLTGGVDGYTF.

The V and J genes are TRBV11-2 and TRBJ2-5, with D possibly matching TRBD1 (6 bases). Germline V gene lookup returns CDR1 SGHAT and CDR2 FQNNGV. The CDR3 covers 15 residues. Trimming pared 2 bases from V and 5 bases from J, leaving 15 bases between. The CDR3 nucleotides read TGTGCCAGCAGCTTATCGGGGATAACAGGGGAGACCCAGTACTTC. Protein: CASSLSGITGETQYF. The full variable domain, in which reference TRBV11-2 and TRBJ2-5 provide the parts outside the CDR3, is EAGVAQSPRYKIIEKRQSVAFWCNPISGHATLYWYQQILGQGPKLLIQFQNNGVVDDSQLPKDRFSAERLKGVDSTLKIQPAKLEDSAVYLCASSLSGITGETQYFGPGTRLLVL.

This chain connects TRBV18 to TRBJ2-7, with D uncertain. V gave up 3 bases and J gave up 2 bases, with 11 bases separating them. The length of the CDR3 is 14 residues. The V gene's germline CDR1 is KGHSH and CDR2 LQKENI. The CDR3, as DNA: TGTGCCAGCTCACCGAGATCAGGTCCCTACGAGCAGTACTTC. The encoded protein is CASSPRSGPYEQYF.

This chain links TRBV25-1 with TRBJ2-1; TRBD2 matches at 7 bases. V dropped 3 bases and J dropped 4; count of bases not matched to a gene: 9. CDR1 and CDR2 from the germline V gene are MGHDK and SYGVNS. The CDR3 is made up of 16 amino acids. CDR3 DNA sequence: TGTGCCAGCAGTGATACGGGGGGAGGAATGTACAATGAGCAGTTCTTC. The encoded protein is CASSDTGGGMYNEQFF. The entire variable domain, with the rest obtained from reference TRBV25-1 and TRBJ2-1, is as follows: EADIYQTPRYLVIGTGKKITLECSQTMGHDKMYWYQQDPGMELHLIHYSYGVNSTEKGDLSSESTVSRIRTEHFPLTLESARPSHTSQYLCASSDTGGGMYNEQFFGPGTRLTVL.

The table lists this clone with a count of one. The chain employs TRBV7-2 and TRBJ2-2; no clear D. Germline V gives CDR1 SGHTA, CDR2 FQGNSA. V lost 3 bases and J lost 7, with 6 bases in between. The CDR3 runs to 12 residues. The CDR3 coding sequence is TGTGCCAGCAGCTTTTACGGCGGGGAGCTGTTTTTT. Protein product: CASSFYGGELFF.

This chain joins TRBV5-1 and TRBJ1-1; possible D gene TRBD1, 6 bases. This CDR3 is 14 amino acids long. Germline CDR1 is SGHRS and CDR2 is YFSETQ. V lost 6 bases, J lost 5 bases, and 17 bases lay in between. The CDR3 coding sequence is TGCGCCAGCACCTGGCGGGGGGCTGGGACTGAAGCTTTCTTT. The encoded protein is CASTWRGAGTEAFF.

This chain joins TRBV5-1 and TRBJ2-7; no clear D gene. CDR1 is SGHRS and CDR2 is YFSETQ in the germline V gene. The CDR3 runs 12 residues. V was cut by 4 bases and J by 5 bases, with 10 bases left in between. The CDR3 sequence is CASSRVADEQYF. The DNA of the CDR3 is TGCGCCAGCAGCCGGGTGGCGGACGAGCAGTACTTC.

J is TRBJ2-7 and V is TRBV9; D uncertain. The CDR3 contains 14 residues. Germline CDR1 is SGDLS and CDR2 is YYNGEE. V lost 0 bases to trimming and J lost 1 base, with 8 bases between them. CDR3 residues: CASSVDPLSYEQYF. The DNA of the CDR3 is TGTGCCAGCAGCGTAGACCCCCTATCCTACGAGCAGTACTTC.

A single count supports this clone. This chain joins TRBV29-1 and TRBJ1-2, with D possibly being TRBD1 (5 bases). The V end lost 3 bases, the J end lost 5 bases, and 19 bases lay between the germline ends. Looked up from germline, CDR1 is SQVTM and CDR2 is ANQGSEA. The CDR3 sequence is 15 residues long. The CDR3 is CSVEWVGQDPYGYTF. CDR3 DNA: TGCAGCGTTGAGTGGGTGGGGCAGGATCCATATGGCTACACCTTC.

The chain employs TRBV2 and TRBJ2-3, with 7 nucleotides matching TRBD2. J gave up 2 bases and V 6 bases, and 5 bases lay outside the gene matches. The germline V gene encodes CDR1 SNHLY and CDR2 FYNNEI. The CDR3 extends over 14 amino acids. The CDR3 nucleotides are TGTGCCAGCAGGCTAGCGGAAATCACAGATACGCAGTATTTT. Amino acids: CASRLAEITDTQYF.